A single sample gave rise to the 25 T cell receptor beta chains below, sequenced in a study of CD8+ T cells in alopecia areata. As the sequencing template, cDNA was produced by extracting RNA and reverse transcribing it. Assay: immunoSEQ multiplex PCR; the TCRdb copy retains only in-frame clones and omits some. The sample has 120,000 or so clones, roughly 57% seen once; the top ten hold around 6%. The treatment was: oral pan-JAK inhibitor, 5-10 mg twice daily. This specimen consisted of CD4+ T cells sorted from blood, obtained at week 4, from a patient treated with tofacitinib. These receptors originate from a human donor with alopecia areata.

V and J are TRBV28 and TRBJ1-2; no definite D call. Per germline, CDR1 MDHEN and CDR2 SYDVKM. The V gene lost 9 bases and the J gene lost 5 bases, with 10 bases spanning the gap. This CDR3 spans 11 amino acids. The CDR3 coding sequence is TGTGCCAGTACCGACAAATATGGCTACACCTTC. This codes for CASTDKYGYTF.

The rearrangement joins TRBV2 to TRBJ1-1, with 8 bases lining up with TRBD1. V lost 4 bases, J lost 1 base, and 8 bases stayed unmatched. The CDR3 consists of 16 residues. CDR1 and CDR2 (germline): SNHLY, FYNNEI. CDR3 coding DNA: TGTGCCAGCAGTGGAACCTTTACAGGGGGGAACACTGAAGCTTTCTTT. Amino acids: CASSGTFTGGNTEAFF.

This sequence joins TRBV6-6 and TRBJ2-1; D remains ambiguous. The CDR3 length is 11 residues. Germline V CDR1 and CDR2: MNHNY, SVGAGI (reference sequence). V lost 9 bases to trimming and J lost 5 bases, with 8 bases between them. CDR3 nucleotide sequence: TGTGCCAGTTTGTCCAACAATGAGCAGTTCTTC. Amino acid sequence: CASLSNNEQFF.

J is TRBJ1-6 and V is TRBV27; tentative D call: TRBD1 (6 bases). V lost 7 bases and J 9 bases, leaving 19 bases between the germline ends. Per germline, CDR1 MNHEY and CDR2 SMNVEV (reference sequence). CDR3 size: 15 residues. Here the CDR3 DNA reads TGTGCCAGCACCCCGTCATCCCAGGGGTTTTCACCCCTCCACTTT. Protein product: CASTPSSQGFSPLHF.

The chain combines TRBV25-1 with TRBJ2-4; D ambiguous. The germline V gene encodes CDR1 MGHDK and CDR2 SYGVNS. Between the trimmed V and J ends, which lost 1 base and 5 bases, there was a span of 15 bases. This CDR3 spans 16 amino acids. CDR3 sequence: CASSELGSHGQNIQYF. The CDR3 DNA sequence: TGTGCCAGCAGTGAATTAGGTAGTCATGGCCAAAACATTCAGTACTTC.

The rearrangement uses TRBV2 and TRBJ1-1; D is ambiguous. Trimming removed 3 bases at V and 11 bases at J, with 10 bases between. CDR1 is SNHLY, CDR2 FYNNEI, per germline. The CDR3 consists of 11 residues. The CDR3, as DNA: TGTGCCAGCAGTGAGGGCGGCAGCGCTTTCTTT. Translation gives CASSEGGSAFF. Based on the CDR3 plus reference TRBV2 and TRBJ1-1, the full variable domain is EPEVTQTPSHQVTQMGQEVILRCVPISNHLYFYWYRQILGQKVEFLVSFYNNEISEKSEIFDDQFSVERPDGSNFTLKIRSTKLEDSAMYFCASSEGGSAFFGQGTRLTVV.

The chain uses TRBV7-2 and TRBJ2-7; D might be TRBD1 (5 bases). Germline CDR1 and CDR2: SGHTA and FQGNSA. Trimming cost V 0 bases and J 6 bases, with 12 bases left between them. The CDR3 has 14 residues. CDR3 nucleotide sequence: TGTGCCAGCAGCTTAGCGACAGCCAGTTCCGAGCAGTACTTC. Translated, it gives CASSLATASSEQYF.

This clone was observed a few times. The V gene is TRBV25-1, the J gene TRBJ2-1; 9 positions match TRBD2. V trimming: 3 bases; J trimming: 4 bases; junction bases outside the gene matches: 7. Per germline, CDR1 MGHDK and CDR2 SYGVNS. This CDR3 is 16 amino acids long. The CDR3 loop reads CASSDRGRATYNEQFF. The CDR3 nucleotides are TGTGCCAGCAGTGACCGCGGGAGGGCCACATACAATGAGCAGTTCTTC. Drawing the rest from reference TRBV25-1 and TRBJ2-1, the complete variable domain is EADIYQTPRYLVIGTGKKITLECSQTMGHDKMYWYQQDPGMELHLIHYSYGVNSTEKGDLSSESTVSRIRTEHFPLTLESARPSHTSQYLCASSDRGRATYNEQFFGPGTRLTVL.

CDR3 amino acids: CASSSPTMNTEAFF. DNA for the CDR3: TGTGCCAGCAGCTCCCCGACCATGAACACTGAAGCTTTCTTT. The chain recombines TRBV11-2 with TRBJ1-1; D not resolved. The CDR3 length is 14 residues. Between the trimmed V and J ends, which lost 4 bases and 0 bases, there was a span of 9 bases. Germline lookup yields CDR1 SGHAT and CDR2 FQNNGV. The variable domain in full, completed from reference TRBV11-2 and TRBJ1-1, reads EAGVAQSPRYKIIEKRQSVAFWCNPISGHATLYWYQQILGQGPKLLIQFQNNGVVDDSQLPKDRFSAERLKGVDSTLKIQPAKLEDSAVYLCASSSPTMNTEAFFGQGTRLTVV.

There are a few counts of this clone. J is TRBJ1-1 and V is TRBV5-6; D unclear. Trimming removed 4 bases at V and 1 base at J, with 14 bases between. Germline CDR1 SGHDT, CDR2 YYEEEE. CDR3 length equals 15 residues. The CDR3 DNA reads as TGTGCCAGCAGCCCAATGTCTGGGTGGAACACTGAAGCTTTCTTT. Encoded protein: CASSPMSGWNTEAFF.

This chain links TRBV7-2 with TRBJ2-5; D possibly corresponds to TRBD2 (5 bases). V shed 1 base and J shed 5 bases, with 11 bases lying between them. The CDR3 is 14 residues long. Looked up from germline, CDR1 is SGHTA and CDR2 is FQGNSA. The CDR3 region is CASSLGASTETQYF. CDR3 in DNA: TGTGCCAGCAGCTTAGGGGCTAGCACGGAGACCCAGTACTTC.

The chain uses TRBV30 and TRBJ2-5, with D perhaps being TRBD1 or TRBD2 (6 bases each). In germline, CDR1 is GTSNPN, CDR2 SVGIG (reference sequence). V lost 0 bases and J 2 bases, leaving 13 bases between the germline ends. CDR3 length: 15 residues. CDR3 DNA: TGTGCCTGGAGTGTAGGGGGGCGAGGGCAAGAGACCCAGTACTTC. Translating gives CAWSVGGRGQETQYF.

V and J are TRBV7-2 and TRBJ2-2, with D uncertain. CDR1 is SGHTA and CDR2 is FQGNSA in the germline V gene. CDR3 size: 14 residues. V lost 5 bases and J 0 bases, leaving 7 bases between the germline ends. The CDR3 here is CASSRFPNTGELFF. CDR3 in DNA: TGTGCCAGCAGCCGCTTTCCGAACACCGGGGAGCTGTTTTTT.

The chain links TRBV2 to TRBJ2-3, with 7 nucleotides matching TRBD1. The trim removed 7 bases at V and 0 bases at J, leaving 4 bases unmatched. Per germline, CDR1 SNHLY and CDR2 FYNNEI. The CDR3 has 14 amino acids. The CDR3 bases are TGTGCCAGCATTAGGGGGCTAAGCACAGATACGCAGTATTTT. This encodes CASIRGLSTDTQYF.

The chain links TRBV7-6 to TRBJ2-3; TRBD2 might be the D (5 bases). CDR3 size: 16 residues. The germline V gene has CDR1 SGHVS and CDR2 FNYEAQ. Trimming left V 0 bases short and J 3 bases short, with 13 bases between. The CDR3, as DNA: TGTGCCAGCAGCTTAGCCCTAGCATTCGAGACAGATACGCAGTATTTT. This gives the protein CASSLALAFETDTQYF.

This rearrangement joins TRBV7-2 to TRBJ2-5, with a weak D call TRBD2 (6 bases). Germline CDR1 reads SGHTA; CDR2 reads FQGNSA. This CDR3 is 15 amino acids long. Trimming shortened V by 5 bases and J by 5 bases, and 18 bases separated the two germline ends. The CDR3 region has the DNA TGTGCCAGCAGCGGAACGGGACTCCGGGGGGAGACCCAGTACTTC. The encoded protein is CASSGTGLRGETQYF.

In its sample, this clone was seen a few times. The chain couples TRBV2 to TRBJ2-5; unclear D gene. Between the trimmed V and J ends, which lost 6 bases and 2 bases, there was a span of 13 bases. The length of the CDR3 is 14 residues. Germline V gene sequence: CDR1 SNHLY, CDR2 FYNNEI. The CDR3 coding sequence is TGTGCCAGCAGCGACCGGGCCCAGCAAGAGACCCAGTACTTC. This gives the protein CASSDRAQQETQYF. The full variable domain, completed using reference TRBV2 and TRBJ2-5, is EPEVTQTPSHQVTQMGQEVILRCVPISNHLYFYWYRQILGQKVEFLVSFYNNEISEKSEIFDDQFSVERPDGSNFTLKIRSTKLEDSAMYFCASSDRAQQETQYFGPGTRLLVL.

This chain links TRBV7-6 with TRBJ2-1; tentative D call: TRBD1 (6 bases). Germline V gene data show CDR1 as SGHVS and CDR2 as FNYEAQ. The germline V and J ends were trimmed by 5 bases and 10 bases, with 12 bases remaining between them. CDR3 size: 12 residues. The CDR3 is CASSARTVEQFF. Here the CDR3 DNA reads TGTGCCAGCAGCGCCCGGACAGTCGAGCAGTTCTTC. Filled out from reference TRBV7-6 and TRBJ2-1, the complete variable domain reads GAGVSQSPRYKVTKRGQDVALRCDPISGHVSLYWYRQALGQGPEFLTYFNYEAQQDKSGLPNDRFSAERPEGSISTLTIQRTEQRDSAMYRCASSARTVEQFFGPGTRLTVL.

This chain links TRBV29-1 with TRBJ1-1; D is possibly TRBD1 (5 bases). CDR3 length: 13 residues. Per the germline V gene, CDR1 is SQVTM and CDR2 is ANQGSEA. V shed 3 bases and J shed 1 base, with 9 bases lying between them. The CDR3 coding sequence is TGCAGCGTTGACGTCGGGGGGAACACTGAAGCTTTCTTT. This sequence encodes CSVDVGGNTEAFF.

The chain is built from TRBV4-1 and TRBJ2-5; 7 bases align to TRBD1. The DNA matches TRBJ2-7 better at its end, which makes the J call doubtful. From germline, CDR1 is MGHRA and CDR2 YSYEKL. The CDR3 consists of 13 residues. The CDR3 nucleotides are TGCGCCAACAGGGGACAGCTACACTACGAGCAGTACTTC. It encodes CANRGQLHYEQYF.

The sample holds a few counts of this clone. The chain has TRBV6-5 and TRBJ2-3; 8 bases map to TRBD1. This CDR3 is built from 14 residues. Germline CDR1 MNHEY, CDR2 SVGAGI. Unmatched junction bases numbered 5, after V lost 6 bases and J lost 3 bases. In nucleotides, the CDR3 is TGTGCCAGCAGGGGGGACAGGCTAACAGATACGCAGTATTTT. Its protein product is CASRGDRLTDTQYF.

V usage is TRBV14 and J usage is TRBJ2-3; 7 bases align to TRBD1. This CDR3 comprises 15 residues. CDR1 and CDR2 from the germline V gene are SGHDN and FVKESK. V trimming: 4 bases; J trimming: 0 bases; junction bases outside the gene matches: 4. CDR3 nucleotides: TGTGCCAGCAGCCGACAGGGTGCTAGCACAGATACGCAGTATTTT. Its protein is CASSRQGASTDTQYF.

The sample holds a few counts of this clone. The chain joins TRBV28 to TRBJ2-7; D is uncertain. This CDR3 has 12 residues. Trimming took 6 bases from V and 3 from J, leaving 9 bases between them. Germline CDR1 and CDR2: MDHEN and SYDVKM. The CDR3 loop reads CASSTPSYEQYF. As DNA, the CDR3 is TGTGCCAGCAGCACCCCTAGCTACGAGCAGTACTTC.

The rearrangement links TRBV29-1 to TRBJ2-6; 9 nucleotides agree with TRBD2. This CDR3 has 15 amino acids. Germline-derived CDR1 and CDR2 are SQVTM and ANQGSEA. J was trimmed by 0 bases and V by 6 bases; bases with no gene match: 3. CDR3 sequence reads: CSVRGGSSGANVLTF. The CDR3 DNA is TGCAGCGTGCGGGGGGGAAGCTCTGGGGCCAACGTCCTGACTTTC.

The table lists this clone with a few counts. V usage is TRBV5-1 and J usage is TRBJ2-1, with 7 bases fitting TRBD2. CDR1 and CDR2 from the germline V gene are SGHRS and YFSETQ. This CDR3 has 16 amino acids. J lost 0 bases, V lost 2 bases, and 5 bases had no gene match. CDR3 bases: TGCGCCAGCAGCTTTTACGGGGGGAGCTCCTACAATGAGCAGTTCTTC. Translated: CASSFYGGSSYNEQFF.